This TCR beta chain is from a study of control samples from healthy donors and cancer patients. Germline CDR1 is MNHEY and CDR2 is SVGAGI. Germline trimming cut 6 bases from V and 2 bases from J; bases unmatched to any gene: 6. The CDR3 sequence is 14 residues long. Libraries were prepared by immunoSEQ multiplex PCR; TCRdb keeps only in-frame clonotypes and omits some of them. The data contain over 50,000 clones, 70% to 90% of them singletons. The origin of this receptor is a man in his fifties in good health. The sequencing sample was made of blood. The rearrangement links TRBV6-5 to TRBJ1-2, with 7 bases matching TRBD1. CDR3 amino acids: CASSLLGQNYGYTF. The CDR3 region has the DNA TGTGCCAGCAGCCTCTTGGGACAGAACTATGGCTACACCTTC.